This TCR beta chain is drawn from a study of blood T cell repertoires in COVID-19. Produced via immunoSEQ multiplex PCR; TCRdb's table is partial and in-frame only. The data hold 100,000 to 150,000 clones, with around 86% observed a single time. Germline values: CDR1 ENHRY, CDR2 SYGVKD. The ends were cut back, 4 bases at V and 8 bases at J, with 11 bases in the middle. The CDR3 has 13 amino acids. The TCR sequence derives from an elderly man with active or convalescent COVID-19. Sequenced sample: peripheral blood. The rearrangement joins TRBV10-3 to TRBJ1-4; no clear D. The CDR3 region has the DNA TGTGCCATCAGTGGCGCCCTGTGGGAAAAACTGTTTTTT. It is translated as CAISGALWEKLFF.